This is a list of T cell receptor beta chains from one sample in a study of long-term antiretroviral therapy in people with HIV. Profiling relied on immunoSEQ multiplex PCR, and the TCRdb table lists in-frame clones only, not all of them. The sample has around 30,000 clones, 70% to 90% seen once. Sequenced here: unsorted PBMCs, sampled 1.1 years after starting antiretroviral therapy. These receptors were obtained from a man aged 18 to 35 with HIV. CDR3s include the opening cysteine and the closing phenylalanine or tryptophan. The D gene is left open where the match is weak. Size values are once, few and many counts, or a class for expanded clones, and some rows have none.

len,abundance,v_gene,d_gene,j_gene,CDR3nt,CDR3aa
15,-,TRBV28,-,TRBJ2-7,TGTGCCAGCAGTTTACCCGGTGAGGGAGGAAGAGAGCAGTACTTC,CASSLPGEGGREQYF
13,-,TRBV7-3,-,TRBJ1-1,TGTGCCAGCAGCTCGGACGGGTACACTGAAGCTTTCTTT,CASSSDGYTEAFF
10,-,TRBV9,-,TRBJ2-7,TGTGCCAGCGGGGGAGGCGAGCAGTACTTC,CASGGGEQYF
17,-,TRBV27,-,TRBJ2-1,TGTGCCAGCACCAAACAGCAGGGTTCCGGACCCTACAATGAGCAGTTCTTC,CASTKQQGSGPYNEQFF
13,-,TRBV2,TRBD1,TRBJ1-1,TGTGCCAGCAGCGTTCCGGGACAGGGTGAAGCTTTCTTT,CASSVPGQGEAFF
15,-,TRBV28,-,TRBJ2-1,TGTGCCAGCAGGAGAGGGTCGGCAGCATACAATGAGCAGTTCTTC,CASRRGSAAYNEQFF
11,-,TRBV11-1,-,TRBJ2-7,TGTGCCAGCAGCTTTGACTACGAGCAGTACTTC,CASSFDYEQYF
18,once,TRBV7-8,TRBD2,TRBJ2-3,TGTGCCAGCAGCTTAGGTCTGGGGACTAGCGGGGTGGAGATAACGCAGTATTTT,CASSLGLGTSGVEITQYF
16,-,TRBV2,TRBD2,TRBJ2-1,TGTGCCAGCCTTGATTCACTAGCGGCCATTTACAATGAGCAGTTCTTC,CASLDSLAAIYNEQFF
14,-,TRBV19,-,TRBJ1-2,TGTGCCAGTAGTATAGGCGGGGCAGACTATGGCTACACCTTC,CASSIGGADYGYTF
15,few,TRBV7-9,-,TRBJ1-5,TGTGCCAGCAGCACGGGTCACGGGAGCAATCAGCCCCAGCATTTT,CASSTGHGSNQPQHF
15,-,TRBV6-1,TRBD1,TRBJ2-5,TGTGCCAGCAGTGTAAGACGGCAGGGGGTCGAGACCCAGTACTTC,CASSVRRQGVETQYF
14,-,TRBV27,-,TRBJ2-3,TGTGCCAGCAGTTTCCTACGGGGGAGAGATACGCAGTATTTT,CASSFLRGRDTQYF
11,-,TRBV6-6,-,TRBJ1-1,TGTGCCAGCAGTTACAAGGTCGGAGCTTTCTTT,CASSYKVGAFF
14,-,TRBV5-6,TRBD2,TRBJ2-3,TGTGCCAGCAGCCTGACTAGCGGGGCAGATACGCAGTATTTT,CASSLTSGADTQYF
18,-,TRBV19,-,TRBJ1-2,TGTGCCAGTAGTAGATTGGGGTTTAGGACGGAGACCCTTTATGGCTACACCTTC,CASSRLGFRTETLYGYTF
15,-,TRBV15,-,TRBJ2-7,TGTGCCACCAGCAGAGGAGGGTGGAGCTCCTACGAGCAGTACTTC,CATSRGGWSSYEQYF
13,-,TRBV30,-,TRBJ1-6,TGTGCCTGGAGTGTTACAGAGGTCTCACCCCTCCACTTT,CAWSVTEVSPLHF
13,-,TRBV19,-,TRBJ2-7,TGTGCCAGTAGTTCCGCACGGGAATACGAGCAGTACTTC,CASSSAREYEQYF
15,-,TRBV7-9,TRBD1,TRBJ1-4,TGTGCCAGCAGCTGGACAGGGGGAAGGCGTGAAAAACTGTTTTTT,CASSWTGGRREKLFF
15,-,TRBV27,-,TRBJ1-5,TGTGCCAGCAGTTTATTGGGGGGATCGAATCAGCCCCAGCATTTT,CASSLLGGSNQPQHF
16,few,TRBV27,TRBD2,TRBJ2-7,TGTGCCAGCAGTTCTACTAGCGGGACGAGCTCCTACGAGCAGTACTTC,CASSSTSGTSSYEQYF
12,-,TRBV6-5,-,TRBJ2-1,TGTGCCAGCGGAAAGCTGACGAATGAGCAGTTCTTC,CASGKLTNEQFF
16,-,TRBV9,-,TRBJ2-2,TGTGCCAGCAGCCCCGTCCTCCGGGGGGCTCTCGGGGAGCTGTTTTTT,CASSPVLRGALGELFF
16,few,TRBV19,TRBD1,TRBJ1-5,TGTGCCAGTAGTCAGGACAGGGCCCTTGGCAATCAGCCCCAGCATTTT,CASSQDRALGNQPQHF
15,once,TRBV9,TRBD1,TRBJ1-1,TGTGCCAGCAGCGTATCCGGACAGGGAGGGACTGAAGCTTTCTTT,CASSVSGQGGTEAFF
19,-,TRBV10-2,TRBD2,TRBJ2-1,TGCGCCAGCGGATCGGGACTAGCGGGGGGGCTGAGCTCCTACAATGAGCAGTTCTTC,CASGSGLAGGLSSYNEQFF
14,-,TRBV11-3,TRBD1,TRBJ2-1,TGTGCCAGCACCCTGGGACAGGGGCGCAATGAGCAGTTCTTC,CASTLGQGRNEQFF
16,-,TRBV28,-,TRBJ2-1,TGTGCCAGCAGTACTCGCCGGGACCCAGGCTACAATGAGCAGTTCTTC,CASSTRRDPGYNEQFF
15,few,TRBV15,-,TRBJ2-3,TGTGCCACCAGCAGAGATTTACAGGTGGCAGATACGCAGTATTTT,CATSRDLQVADTQYF
13,once,TRBV5-4,-,TRBJ2-3,TGTGCCAGCAGCGCCTCGGGGAGAGATACGCAGTATTTT,CASSASGRDTQYF
13,-,TRBV5-5,-,TRBJ2-3,TGTGCCAGCAGCTTGGCACAGAGAGATACGCAGTATTTT,CASSLAQRDTQYF
15,-,TRBV7-9,-,TRBJ2-2,TGTGCCAGCAGCTCTCTACGTGAGGTCACCGGGGAGCTGTTTTTT,CASSSLREVTGELFF
16,-,TRBV4-3,TRBD1,TRBJ1-1,TGCGCCAGCAGCCAAGATGGGGGGACAGGGGGCACTGAAGCTTTCTTT,CASSQDGGTGGTEAFF
15,-,TRBV7-8,-,TRBJ1-5,TGTGCCAGCAGCTTCGGTGGGGGTAACCGTCAGCCCCAGCATTTT,CASSFGGGNRQPQHF
12,-,TRBV4-2,-,TRBJ2-7,TGTGCCAGCAGCCAAGGAGCTTACGAGCAGTACTTC,CASSQGAYEQYF
15,once,TRBV7-9,-,TRBJ2-2,TGTGCCAGCAGTCCACCGGACAACGAAGACGGGGAGCTGTTTTTT,CASSPPDNEDGELFF